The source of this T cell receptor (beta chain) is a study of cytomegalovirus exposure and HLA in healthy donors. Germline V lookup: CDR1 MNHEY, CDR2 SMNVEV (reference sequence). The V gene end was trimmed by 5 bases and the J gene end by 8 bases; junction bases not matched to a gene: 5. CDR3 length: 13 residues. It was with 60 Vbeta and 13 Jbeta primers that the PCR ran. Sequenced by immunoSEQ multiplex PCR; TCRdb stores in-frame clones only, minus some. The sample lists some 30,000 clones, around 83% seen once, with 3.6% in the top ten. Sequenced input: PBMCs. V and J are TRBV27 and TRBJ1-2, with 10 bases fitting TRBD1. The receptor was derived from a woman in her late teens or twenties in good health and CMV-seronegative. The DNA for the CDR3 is TGTGCCAGCAGTACAGACAGGGGGCGAGGCTACACCTTC. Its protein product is CASSTDRGRGYTF.